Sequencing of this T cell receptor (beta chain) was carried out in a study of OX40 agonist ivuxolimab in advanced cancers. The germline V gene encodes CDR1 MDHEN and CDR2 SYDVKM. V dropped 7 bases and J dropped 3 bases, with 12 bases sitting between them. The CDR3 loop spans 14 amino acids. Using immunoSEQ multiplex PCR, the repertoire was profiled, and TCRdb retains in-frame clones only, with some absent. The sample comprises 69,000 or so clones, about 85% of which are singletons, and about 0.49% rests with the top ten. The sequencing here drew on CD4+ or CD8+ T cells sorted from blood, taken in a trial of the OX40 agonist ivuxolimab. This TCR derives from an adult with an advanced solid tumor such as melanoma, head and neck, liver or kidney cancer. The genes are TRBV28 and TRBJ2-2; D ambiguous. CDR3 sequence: CASTPVRDTGELFF. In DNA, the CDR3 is TGTGCCAGCACCCCCGTCCGGGACACCGGGGAGCTGTTTTTT.